The 17 T cell receptor beta chains below were found in one sample sequenced in a study of blood T cell repertoires in COVID-19. Libraries were prepared by immunoSEQ multiplex PCR; TCRdb keeps only in-frame clonotypes and omits some of them. The table shows about 220,000 clones, with 65% to 85% occurring only once. The specimen was PBMCs or T cells enriched from blood (not recorded which). The receptors shown here come from a woman aged 55-69 years who had recovered from COVID-19.

The rearrangement uses TRBV9 and TRBJ1-2; 7 bases are shared with TRBD1. Germline CDR1 SGDLS, CDR2 YYNGEE. The CDR3 has 17 residues. V was clipped by 4 bases and J by 3 bases; unmatched bases: 15. CDR3 bases: TGTGCCAGCAGCCCCCGCTGGGGGACAGAACCAGACTATGGCTACACCTTC. It encodes CASSPRWGTEPDYGYTF.

This rearrangement joins TRBV12-5 to TRBJ1-5; 10 nucleotides match TRBD1. Germline CDR1 LGHNT, CDR2 FRNRAP. V lost 7 bases and J lost 15; bases outside the gene matches: 9. The CDR3 spans 12 residues. The CDR3 loop reads CASALDRGGLHF. In DNA form, the CDR3 reads TGTGCTAGTGCCTTGGACAGGGGGGGACTGCATTTT.

This clone appeared once. The chain combines TRBV4-3 with TRBJ1-5; possible D gene TRBD1, 6 bases. The CDR3 spans 13 residues. Trimming stripped 3 bases from V and 7 bases from J, with 10 bases between. Germline-derived CDR1 and CDR2 are LGHNA and YSLEER. The CDR3 region has the DNA TGCGCCAGCAGCCAGTATCAGGGGCAGCCCCAGCATTTT. This encodes CASSQYQGQPQHF.

The rearrangement joins TRBV7-2 to TRBJ2-7; 9 positions match TRBD2. The CDR3 totals 13 residues. Germline V gene lookup returns CDR1 SGHTA and CDR2 FQGNSA. The ends lost 5 bases at V and 5 bases at J; junction bases unmatched: 4. The CDR3 DNA reads TGTGCCAGCAGCCAGCGGGAGGTAGACGAGCAGTACTTC. This translates into CASSQREVDEQYF.

V is TRBV6-5 and J is TRBJ1-5; a possible D gene is TRBD1 (5 bases). V was clipped by 6 bases and J by 2 bases, with 14 bases between them. This CDR3 spans 15 amino acids. Per the germline V gene, CDR1 is MNHEY and CDR2 is SVGAGI. CDR3 in amino acids: CASSYRGDGNQPQHF. CDR3 DNA sequence: TGTGCCAGCAGCTACCGGGGGGATGGCAATCAGCCCCAGCATTTT.

The genes are TRBV7-9 and TRBJ2-7, with D possibly TRBD2 on 5 matching bases. Germline V gene sequence: CDR1 SEHNR, CDR2 FQNEAQ (reference sequence). The CDR3 loop spans 12 amino acids. Between the trimmed V and J ends, which lost 5 bases and 6 bases, there was a span of 11 bases. The CDR3 loop reads CASSPVLGEQYF. Here the CDR3 DNA reads TGTGCCAGCAGCCCCGTACTAGGCGAGCAGTACTTC.

This chain links TRBV9 with TRBJ2-7; 9 bases line up with TRBD1. CDR1 and CDR2 (germline): SGDLS, YYNGEE. The CDR3 spans 16 residues. The V gene end was trimmed by 4 bases and the J gene end by 1 base; junction bases not matched to a gene: 9. DNA for the CDR3: TGTGCCAGCAGCCCAAGAGGACAGGGGATGTCCTACGAGCAGTACTTC. Protein sequence: CASSPRGQGMSYEQYF.

The V gene is TRBV18, the J gene TRBJ2-3; 9 bases are a match to TRBD1. This CDR3 has 17 residues. The V gene end was trimmed by 5 bases and the J gene end by 0 bases; junction bases not matched to a gene: 9. Germline V gene data show CDR1 as KGHSH and CDR2 as LQKENI. The CDR3 spells CASSSRDRAYSTDTQYF. The DNA of the CDR3 is TGTGCCAGCTCATCTCGGGACAGGGCTTACAGCACAGATACGCAGTATTTT.

The chain is built from TRBV5-4 and TRBJ1-2, with D perhaps TRBD1 (5 bases). Germline CDR1 reads SGHNT; CDR2 reads YYREEE (reference sequence). V lost 0 bases to trimming and J lost 6 bases, with 15 bases between them. The CDR3 consists of 15 residues. In DNA form, the CDR3 reads TGTGCCAGCAGCTTGGGACGACAGCATGGAAATGGCTACACCTTC. It translates to CASSLGRQHGNGYTF.

This chain uses TRBV5-5 with TRBJ2-3, with TRBD2 as a possible D gene (5 bases). This CDR3 comprises 13 residues. The germline CDR1 and CDR2 sequences are SGHKS and YYEKEE (reference sequence). The V end was cut by 0 bases, the J end by 6 bases, with 8 bases between. CDR3 coding DNA: TGTGCCAGCAGCTTGGGGACTTTGGATACGCAGTATTTT. This translates into CASSLGTLDTQYF.

With regard to this clone: Other DNA sequences in the same sample also yield this CDR3. The J gene is TRBJ1-1, the V gene TRBV12-3 or TRBV12-4; maybe TRBD1 (5 bases). This CDR3 region has 13 residues. V was shortened by 3 bases and J by 2 bases, with 7 bases between the two germline ends. CDR3 amino acids: CASSFGQNTEAFF. CDR3 DNA sequence: TGTGCCAGCAGTTTCGGACAAAACACTGAAGCTTTCTTT.

The chain combines TRBV3-1 (or the pseudogene TRBV3-2) with TRBJ1-1; D uncertain. The CDR3 spans 17 residues. Germline V gives CDR1 LGHDT, CDR2 YNNKEL (reference sequence). Trimming took 0 bases from V and 6 from J, leaving 20 bases between them. The CDR3 nucleotides are TGTGCCAGCAGCCAAGATTTTCGGACGGCCCTCGGGGCTGAAGCTTTCTTT. Its translation is CASSQDFRTALGAEAFF.

The chain is built from TRBV6-6 and TRBJ1-5, with D perhaps TRBD1 (6 bases). The CDR3 is 15 residues long. Per the germline V gene, CDR1 is MNHNY and CDR2 is SVGAGI (reference sequence). Between the trimmed V and J ends, which lost 7 bases and 1 base, there was a span of 14 bases. The CDR3 DNA follows: TGTGCCAGCACCGAACAGGGTAACAGCAATCAGCCCCAGCATTTT. Translated, it gives CASTEQGNSNQPQHF.

The CDR3 loop reads CASSPSRGTEAFF. In DNA, the CDR3 is TGTGCCAGCAGCCCCTCTCGCGGCACTGAAGCTTTCTTT. The rearrangement joins TRBV7-2 to TRBJ1-1, with D uncertain. Germline loops: CDR1 SGHTA, CDR2 FQGNSA. The CDR3 totals 13 residues. V lost 5 bases and J lost 4, with 11 bases in between.

This chain links TRBV5-6 with TRBJ1-4, with 8 positions matching TRBD1. The germline gives CDR1 SGHDT, CDR2 YYEEEE. The junction had 6 bases not matched to a gene; V was cut back by 1 base and J by 7 bases. The CDR3 is 15 amino acids. Here the CDR3 DNA reads TGTGCCAGCAGCTTGTCAGGGGGCCTTCGTGAAAAACTGTTTTTT. It specifies CASSLSGGLREKLFF.

This sequence joins TRBV5-3 and TRBJ1-2, with TRBD1 as a possible D gene (6 bases). TRBV5-3 is treated as an ORF (open reading frame) with a function not yet certain. This CDR3 contains 13 residues. V lost 3 bases and J lost 5, with 11 bases in between. The CDR3 DNA reads as TGTGCCAGAAGCTCCAGGGGAAGTTATGGCTACACCTTC. This encodes CARSSRGSYGYTF.

The chain's CDR3 is CATSRDGLGAYQPQHF. CDR3 nucleotide sequence: TGTGCCACCAGCAGAGATGGTTTAGGGGCATATCAGCCCCAGCATTTT. J is TRBJ1-5 and V is TRBV15; D perhaps matches TRBD1 (5 bases). CDR1 LNHNV and CDR2 YYDKDF come from the germline V gene (reference sequence). Between the trimmed V and J ends, which lost 0 bases and 5 bases, there was a span of 14 bases. CDR3 size: 16 residues. The whole variable domain, filled in from reference TRBV15 and TRBJ1-5, reads DAMVIQNPRYQVTQFGKPVTLSCSQTLNHNVMYWYQQKSSQAPKLLFHYYDKDFNNEADTPDNFQSRRPNTSFCFLDIRSPGLGDTAMYLCATSRDGLGAYQPQHFGDGTRLSIL.